The 8 T cell receptor beta chains in this list originate from one sample, sequenced in a study of T-cell reconstitution after alpha-beta-depleted transplantation in children (dated by TCRdb to about 2016). Libraries were prepared through PCR. Sequenced on an Illumina HiSeq 2500. TCR libraries were prepared with molecular barcoding, using unique molecular identifiers to normalize TCRbeta repertoire quantification. TCRdb reprocessing: public reads trimmed at Q25 with fastp, clones called with MiXCR, in-frame beta chains kept. Each entry is one CDR3 protein sequence, shown with its most common DNA and genes. Here the sample has approximately 1,000,000 distinct CDR3 sequences; around 30% occur a single time. The top ten constitute 28% of the sample. The sample's treatment or condition, from its label and the paper: allogeneic hematopoietic cell transplantation with graft depleted of TCRalphabeta T cells and CD19 B cells.

The material sequenced was PBMCs, mostly from graft donor cells, taken 360 days after TCRalphabeta/CD19-depleted stem cell transplant. All receptors come from a boy younger than two who had a stem cell transplant for SCID, so the T cells may come from the graft donor.

This clonotype came up a few times. The chain has TRBV6-5 and TRBJ2-3; TRBD2 agrees at 10 bases. Trimming cost V 1 base and J 6 bases; bases outside gene matches: 4. CDR1 and CDR2 (germline): MNHEY, SVGAGI. The CDR3 contains 15 residues. Written as DNA, the CDR3 is TGTGCCAGCAGTTACTGGAGCGGGGGGGCCGATACGCAGTATTTT. It codes for CASSYWSGGADTQYF.

This clonotype was recorded a few times. Here the CDR3 reads CASSLKDRSISGELFF. DNA for the CDR3: TGTGCCAGCAGCCTTAAAGACAGGTCGATTAGCGGGGAGCTGTTTTTT. This chain connects TRBV4-2 to TRBJ2-2; D is perhaps TRBD1 (6 bases). Trimming took off 4 bases at V and 7 bases at J, with 19 bases between the two ends. This CDR3 comprises 16 residues. CDR1 is LGHNA and CDR2 is YNFKEQ in the germline V gene.

V gene TRBV6-1 combines with J gene TRBJ1-5; 8 bases map to TRBD1. The ends lost 5 bases at V and 2 bases at J; junction bases unmatched: 5. The CDR3 spans 15 residues. Germline lookup yields CDR1 MNHNS and CDR2 SASEGT. This chain's CDR3 is CASSTDRGGNQPQHF. CDR3 DNA sequence: TGTGCCAGCAGTACAGACAGGGGAGGCAATCAGCCCCAGCATTTT.

This clonotype occurred a few times. The gene calls are TRBV12-3 or TRBV12-4 and TRBJ2-2, with TRBD2 as a possible D gene (5 bases). V shed 10 bases and J shed 6 bases, with 9 bases lying between them. This CDR3 has 11 amino acids. The CDR3 DNA is TGTGCCATAGAGGGAGCCGGGGAGCTGTTTTTT. This codes for CAIEGAGELFF.

J is TRBJ2-2 and V is TRBV5-1, with unresolved D. The CDR3 sequence is 13 residues long. The germline gives CDR1 SGHRS, CDR2 YFSETQ. The ends were cut back, 4 bases at V and 3 bases at J, with 7 bases in the middle. The CDR3 reads CASSPDHTGELFF. The DNA for the CDR3 is TGCGCCAGCAGCCCCGACCACACCGGGGAGCTGTTTTTT.

The gene calls are TRBV10-3 and TRBJ1-4; D is possibly TRBD1 (5 bases). In germline, CDR1 is ENHRY, CDR2 SYGVKD. The CDR3 extends over 13 amino acids. The V end was cut by 8 bases, the J end by 4 bases, with 11 bases between. CDR3 amino acids: CAIGRGLNEKLFF. The CDR3 DNA reads TGTGCCATCGGGAGGGGCCTTAATGAAAAACTGTTTTTT.

This clonotype was counted between two and nine times. This rearrangement joins TRBV6-1 to TRBJ1-4; 7 nucleotides agree with TRBD1. V was clipped by 6 bases and J by 8 bases; unmatched bases: 15. The CDR3 loop spans 16 amino acids. Germline lookup yields CDR1 MNHNS and CDR2 SASEGT. The CDR3 nucleotides are TGTGCCAGCAGCACGGAGACAGGGCTGGGACGGGAAAAACTGTTTTTT. Translated: CASSTETGLGREKLFF.

The rearrangement joins TRBV6-5 to TRBJ2-7; possibly TRBD1 for D (6 bases). Trimming removed 0 bases from V and 3 bases from J, with 12 bases in between. From germline, CDR1 is MNHEY and CDR2 SVGAGI. The CDR3 runs 15 residues. This CDR3 reads CASSYSSEQGYEQYF. The CDR3, as DNA: TGTGCCAGCAGTTACTCGAGCGAACAGGGCTACGAGCAGTACTTC.